A single sample is the source of the 29 T cell receptor beta chains below, sequenced in a study of shared clonotypes between healthy human individuals. Profiled with immunoSEQ multiplex PCR; TCRdb holds only in-frame clones, not every one. The sample has roughly 1.4 million clones; 98% are singletons. The sample consisted of naive CD4+ T cells sorted from blood. Subset noted: CD45RA+ positively selected. The receptors were gathered from a man aged 25-45 years in good health.

CDR3 sequence: CASRGDGKTEQYF. In DNA form, the CDR3 reads TGTGCCAGCAGGGGTGACGGTAAAACTGAGCAGTACTTC. The chain links TRBV28 to TRBJ2-7, with D unclear. V lost 6 bases and J lost 7, with 16 bases in between. Per the germline V gene, CDR1 is MDHEN and CDR2 is SYDVKM. CDR3 length: 13 residues.

This sequence joins TRBV14 and TRBJ2-1; no clear D gene. The CDR3 sequence is 15 residues long. The V gene's germline CDR1 is SGHDN and CDR2 FVKESK. V was clipped by 2 bases and J by 4 bases, with 12 bases between them. The CDR3: CASSQRRERYNEQFF. The DNA of the CDR3 is TGTGCCAGCAGCCAAAGGCGAGAACGATACAATGAGCAGTTCTTC.

The genes are TRBV18 and TRBJ1-4, with D maybe TRBD1 (5 bases). This CDR3 has 13 amino acids. Germline CDR1 and CDR2: KGHSH and LQKENI. V lost 5 bases to trimming and J lost 8 bases, with 12 bases between them. CDR3 sequence (DNA): TGTGCCAGCTCAGGGGCCACGGGGGAAAAACTGTTTTTT. Amino acid sequence: CASSGATGEKLFF.

This clone was seen a single time. This chain uses TRBV4-2 with TRBJ2-7, with 7 bases identical to TRBD1. The V segment lost 8 bases and the J segment 2 bases; nucleotides outside the gene matches: 12. Germline V gene data show CDR1 as LGHNA and CDR2 as YNFKEQ. This CDR3 has 15 amino acids. CDR3 in amino acids: CASRRTGAGPYEQYF. For the CDR3, the DNA is TGTGCCAGCCGCCGAACAGGGGCCGGCCCCTACGAGCAGTACTTC.

J is TRBJ2-5 and V is TRBV11-2, with 14 bases identical to TRBD2. The DNA end is more similar to TRBJ2-7, so the J call may be wrong. CDR3 length: 15 residues. Germline CDR1 reads SGHAT; CDR2 reads FQNNGV. The DNA for the CDR3 is TGTGCCAGCAGCCCGGAGACTAGCGGGAGGGCCGAGCAGTACTTC. It is translated as CASSPETSGRAEQYF.

The rearrangement uses TRBV6-1 and TRBJ2-1; the D is unclear. V gave up 0 bases and J gave up 6 bases, with 9 bases separating them. CDR1 and CDR2 from the germline V gene are MNHNS and SASEGT. The CDR3 totals 14 residues. CDR3 residues: CASSEALMINEQFF. CDR3 sequence (DNA): TGTGCCAGCAGTGAAGCGCTTATGATCAATGAGCAGTTCTTC.

The chain links TRBV29-1 to TRBJ2-3; tentatively, D is TRBD2 (6 bases). V lost 5 bases, J lost 2 bases, and 11 bases lay in between. The CDR3 spans 13 residues. Germline-derived CDR1 and CDR2 are SQVTM and ANQGSEA. The CDR3 nucleotides read TGCAGCGTTAAGACTAGATACACAGATACGCAGTATTTT. It specifies CSVKTRYTDTQYF.

The chain recombines TRBV14 with TRBJ2-5; D possibly corresponds to TRBD1 (5 bases). Trimming removed 0 bases from V and 1 base from J, with 24 bases in between. This CDR3 is built from 20 residues. Germline CDR1 reads SGHDN; CDR2 reads FVKESK. The CDR3 nucleotides are TGTGCCAGCAGCCAAGATCCCTCGTCCCAAAGGGGATTTATCCAAGAGACCCAGTACTTC. Its protein is CASSQDPSSQRGFIQETQYF.

V usage is TRBV5-1 and J usage is TRBJ2-7; D may match TRBD1 or TRBD2 (5 bases each). V lost 4 bases and J 3 bases, leaving 11 bases between the germline ends. The length of the CDR3 is 13 residues. Germline-derived CDR1 and CDR2 are SGHRS and YFSETQ. The CDR3 bases are TGCGCCAGCAGCCGGGACCAGTACTACGAGCAGTACTTC. Encoded protein: CASSRDQYYEQYF.

The chain has TRBV7-2 and TRBJ1-2, with a possible D match to TRBD1 (5 bases). Germline CDR1 reads SGHTA; CDR2 reads FQGNSA. V dropped 4 bases and J dropped 5 bases, with 17 bases sitting between them. CDR3 length equals 15 residues. CDR3 in amino acids: CASSWGTRGEYGYTF. Written as DNA, the CDR3 is TGTGCCAGCAGCTGGGGGACTAGGGGCGAATATGGCTACACCTTC.

The chain links TRBV9 to TRBJ2-2, with 8 bases that match TRBD2. The junction had 8 bases not matched to a gene; V was cut back by 3 bases and J by 4 bases. Germline-derived CDR1 and CDR2 are SGDLS and YYNGEE. CDR3 length: 16 amino acids. DNA for the CDR3: TGTGCCAGCAGCGCGGGGGGGACATACACCACCGGGGAGCTGTTTTTT. Translation gives CASSAGGTYTTGELFF.

The V and J genes are TRBV10-2 and TRBJ2-7, with D perhaps given as TRBD1 or TRBD2 (6 bases each). CDR3 length equals 15 residues. Deletions cut 6 bases from V and 4 bases from J, with 19 bases between. CDR1 and CDR2 from the germline V gene are WSHSY and SAAADI. CDR3 region: CASSGRDGQGYEQYF. The DNA for the CDR3 is TGCGCCAGCAGCGGGAGAGACGGGCAGGGGTACGAGCAGTACTTC.

This chain connects TRBV6-1 to TRBJ1-2, with D perhaps TRBD1 (5 bases). V was trimmed by 1 base and J by 8 bases, leaving 11 bases between them. The CDR3 runs to 13 residues. Germline CDR1 is MNHNS and CDR2 is SASEGT. The CDR3 sequence: CASSEVVGVGYTF. Here the CDR3 DNA reads TGTGCCAGCAGTGAAGTCGTAGGGGTGGGCTACACCTTC.

For this clone: Distinct nucleotide sequences in the sample also encode this CDR3. The genes are TRBV18 and TRBJ2-3; D is undetermined. The CDR3 covers 14 residues. Germline-derived CDR1 and CDR2 are KGHSH and LQKENI. V lost 0 bases and J lost 3, with 7 bases in between. The CDR3 bases are TGTGCCAGCTCACCACCATCCGGGACAGATACGCAGTATTTT. It is translated as CASSPPSGTDTQYF. The variable domain in full, with the rest retrieved from reference TRBV18 and TRBJ2-3, is NAGVMQNPRHLVRRRGQEARLRCSPMKGHSHVYWYRQLPEEGLKFMVYLQKENIIDESGMPKERFSAEFPKEGPSILRIQQVVRGDSAAYFCASSPPSGTDTQYFGPGTRLTVL.

This clone was seen just once. The CDR3 here is CASSQVTGGGTDTQYF. The CDR3 bases are TGCGCCAGCAGCCAAGTTACAGGGGGCGGAACAGATACGCAGTATTTT. The genes are TRBV4-1 and TRBJ2-3; 9 nucleotides match TRBD1. The V gene end was trimmed by 1 base and the J gene end by 3 bases; junction bases not matched to a gene: 5. Germline CDR1 and CDR2: MGHRA and YSYEKL. This CDR3 contains 16 residues.

This rearrangement joins TRBV28 to TRBJ2-1, with 7 bases aligning to TRBD1. CDR1 and CDR2 (germline): MDHEN, SYDVKM. CDR3 length: 15 amino acids. V was pared by 1 base and J by 4 bases, with 4 bases of the junction left unmatched. For the CDR3, the DNA is TGTGCCAGCAGTTTATCGCCGGGACAGTACAATGAGCAGTTCTTC. Translation: CASSLSPGQYNEQFF.

In regard to this clone: The same CDR3 also results from other DNA sequences found in this sample. V is TRBV15 and J is TRBJ2-5; D remains unclear. This CDR3 contains 13 residues. Germline V gene lookup returns CDR1 LNHNV and CDR2 YYDKDF (reference sequence). Trimming removed 1 base at V and 2 bases at J, with 5 bases between. For the CDR3, the DNA is TGTGCCACCAGCAGAGGGTCACAAGAGACCCAGTACTTC. Its protein is CATSRGSQETQYF.

The chain joins TRBV5-1 to TRBJ1-3; a possible D gene is TRBD1 (5 bases). Trimming cost V 2 bases and J 0 bases, with 12 bases left between them. The CDR3 is 16 amino acids. Germline values: CDR1 SGHRS, CDR2 YFSETQ. The CDR3 coding sequence is TGCGCCAGCAGCTTATGGTCCGGGGGCTCTGGAAACACCATATATTTT. The encoded protein is CASSLWSGGSGNTIYF.

The chain combines TRBV15 with TRBJ2-7, with unresolved D. The CDR3 has 14 residues. Per the germline V gene, CDR1 is LNHNV and CDR2 is YYDKDF (reference sequence). The V and J ends lost 1 base and 6 bases respectively, with 13 bases between them. The CDR3 protein is CATSRVGQNFEQYF. In DNA form, the CDR3 reads TGTGCCACCAGCAGAGTCGGGCAGAACTTCGAGCAGTACTTC.

V gene TRBV14 combines with J gene TRBJ2-3; TRBD2 might be the D (6 bases). The CDR3 has 17 residues. Germline lookup yields CDR1 SGHDN and CDR2 FVKESK. Trimming pared 0 bases from V and 0 bases from J, leaving 13 bases between. DNA of the CDR3: TGTGCCAGCAGCCAAGATCTTAGCGGTCATAGCACAGATACGCAGTATTTT. Translating gives CASSQDLSGHSTDTQYF.

Of note for this clone: The same CDR3 is also encoded by other DNA sequences in this sample. The V gene is TRBV2, the J gene TRBJ2-2, with D perhaps being TRBD1 or TRBD2 (5 bases each). Germline V gene data show CDR1 as SNHLY and CDR2 as FYNNEI. The CDR3 has 13 amino acids. With 4 bases removed from V and 6 bases from J, the gap between germline ends came to 9 bases. CDR3 DNA: TGTGCCAGCAGTGCCCAGGGACCCGGGGAGCTGTTTTTT. This codes for CASSAQGPGELFF.

The gene calls are TRBV11-2 and TRBJ2-3; TRBD2 agrees at 9 bases. The CDR3 runs to 15 residues. The junction had 9 bases not matched to a gene; V was cut back by 5 bases and J by 6 bases. Germline CDR1 reads SGHAT; CDR2 reads FQNNGV. The CDR3 DNA reads TGTGCCAGCAGCAACCTAGCGGGATTCGCCGATACGCAGTATTTT. Translating it yields CASSNLAGFADTQYF.

Regarding this clone: The sample contains more than one DNA sequence encoding this CDR3. V and J are TRBV7-2 and TRBJ2-3; no clear D. Trimming stripped 1 base from V and 0 bases from J, with 5 bases between. CDR3 length: 14 amino acids. Germline V lookup: CDR1 SGHTA, CDR2 FQGNSA. The CDR3 bases are TGTGCCAGCAGCTTAGTCGGGAGCACAGATACGCAGTATTTT. This encodes CASSLVGSTDTQYF.

The table lists this clone with a count of one. This chain joins TRBV4-1 and TRBJ2-7; D is uncertain. V lost 1 base and J 2 bases, leaving 9 bases between the germline ends. Germline V lookup: CDR1 MGHRA, CDR2 YSYEKL. CDR3 size: 14 residues. The CDR3 sequence: CASSQGPSTYEQYF. The CDR3 bases are TGCGCCAGCAGCCAAGGTCCCAGCACCTACGAGCAGTACTTC.

Details on this clone: In the same sample, other DNA sequences code for this CDR3. The chain has TRBV11-3 and TRBJ2-7; D is tentatively TRBD1 or TRBD2 (5 bases each). V lost 5 bases and J 0 bases, leaving 8 bases between the germline ends. Germline values: CDR1 SGHNT, CDR2 YENEEA. The CDR3 extends over 13 amino acids. The CDR3 bases are TGTGCCAGCAGCCTCGGGACCTCCTACGAGCAGTACTTC. Protein sequence: CASSLGTSYEQYF.

This clone was counted once. The V call is TRBV18, the J call TRBJ1-4, with 8 nucleotides matching TRBD1. CDR3 size: 14 residues. V dropped 4 bases and J dropped 8; count of bases not matched to a gene: 6. From germline, CDR1 is KGHSH and CDR2 LQKENI. The CDR3 sequence is CASSLDRATEKLFF. CDR3 bases: TGTGCCAGCTCACTGGACAGGGCGACAGAAAAACTGTTTTTT.

The chain couples TRBV28 to TRBJ1-5; D not certain. There are 15 residues in the CDR3. V dropped 6 bases and J dropped 0 bases, with 12 bases sitting between them. In germline, CDR1 is MDHEN, CDR2 SYDVKM. CDR3 coding DNA: TGTGCCAGCAGGAATGAGGGATATAGCAATCAGCCCCAGCATTTT. It yields the protein CASRNEGYSNQPQHF. The full variable domain, its missing parts supplied by reference TRBV28 and TRBJ1-5, is DVKVTQSSRYLVKRTGEKVFLECVQDMDHENMFWYRQDPGLGLRLIYFSYDVKMKEKGDIPEGYSVSREKKERFSLILESASTNQTSMYLCASRNEGYSNQPQHFGDGTRLSIL.

The J gene is TRBJ1-3, the V gene TRBV5-1; TRBD1 matches at 7 bases. Germline-derived CDR1 and CDR2 are SGHRS and YFSETQ. The CDR3 sequence is 18 residues long. The J segment lost 3 bases and the V segment lost 2 bases, leaving 14 bases of the junction unmatched. CDR3 sequence: CASSFTHRGRGHGNTIYF. The CDR3 DNA reads TGCGCCAGCAGCTTTACCCACCGGGGAAGGGGGCATGGAAACACCATATATTTT.

J is TRBJ2-4 and V is TRBV4-3; TRBD1 matches at 7 bases. The CDR3 extends over 17 amino acids. Germline V CDR1 and CDR2: LGHNA, YSLEER. V lost 0 bases and J lost 3; bases outside the gene matches: 8. CDR3 in amino acids: CASSQDWQGVVKNIQYF. For the CDR3, the DNA is TGCGCCAGCAGCCAAGATTGGCAGGGGGTGGTCAAAAACATTCAGTACTTC.